One sample yielded the 30 T cell receptor beta chains listed below, sequenced in a study of beta chain features in type 1 diabetes. Of the isolated RNA, all was reverse transcribed, and so the sequenced material was expressed TCRB transcripts. Some clones are missing from TCRdb's copy, which holds only in-frame ones; the method was immunoSEQ multiplex PCR. This table holds about 150,000 clones, over 7.5% found once. The source material was central memory CD4+ T cells from blood. The receptors here all came from a woman younger than 30 in good health.

This chain links TRBV29-1 with TRBJ2-3; D uncertain. Germline V gives CDR1 SQVTM, CDR2 ANQGSEA. V shed 6 bases and J shed 5 bases, with 3 bases lying between them. The CDR3 sequence is 9 residues long. The CDR3 nucleotides are TGCAGCGTCGGAGATACGCAGTATTTT. This sequence encodes CSVGDTQYF.

V and J are TRBV7-9 and TRBJ2-3; 11 positions match TRBD2. Trimming at V came to 6 bases and at J to 2 bases, leaving 4 bases not matched to a gene. The CDR3 length is 15 residues. Germline CDR1 reads SEHNR; CDR2 reads FQNEAQ (reference sequence). CDR3 protein: CASSQLAGVTDTQYF. CDR3 coding DNA: TGTGCCAGCAGTCAACTAGCGGGGGTCACAGATACGCAGTATTTT.

This rearrangement joins TRBV6-6 to TRBJ2-3, with a possible D match to TRBD1 (6 bases). This CDR3 contains 14 residues. V lost 2 bases, J lost 0 bases, and 6 bases lay in between. Germline V gives CDR1 MNHNY, CDR2 SVGAGI (reference sequence). CDR3 sequence: CASSYRGSTDTQYF. Written as DNA, the CDR3 is TGTGCCAGCAGTTACAGGGGGAGCACAGATACGCAGTATTTT.

This clone was picked up a small number of times. The chain recombines TRBV5-1 with TRBJ2-3, with TRBD2 matching over 13 bases. The CDR3 has 16 amino acids. CDR1 is SGHRS, CDR2 YFSETQ, per germline. J was trimmed by 10 bases and V by 4 bases; bases with no gene match: 12. CDR3 in DNA: TGCGCCAGCAGCGTCGGGACTAGCGGGGACCCAGGGCCGCAGTATTTT. Translating it yields CASSVGTSGDPGPQYF.

The chain couples TRBV5-1 to TRBJ2-3; TRBD2 might be the D (6 bases). The V gene lost 2 bases and the J gene lost 3 bases, with 10 bases spanning the gap. Germline loops: CDR1 SGHRS, CDR2 YFSETQ. The CDR3 totals 14 residues. CDR3 nucleotide sequence: TGCGCCAGCAGCTTAGGAGGGATGACAGATACGCAGTATTTT. Translating gives CASSLGGMTDTQYF.

In its sample, this clone was seen many times. In the same sample, other DNA sequences code for this CDR3. The chain carries TRBV4-2 and TRBJ2-7; 9 bases are shared with TRBD1. CDR3 size: 14 residues. V shed 1 base, J shed 2 bases, and the junction held 0 bases outside the gene matches. The germline V gene encodes CDR1 LGHNA and CDR2 YNFKEQ. CDR3 sequence: CASSQGQGAYEQYF. The CDR3 region has the DNA TGTGCCAGCAGCCAAGGACAGGGGGCCTACGAGCAGTACTTC.

In its sample, this clone was seen a few times. J is TRBJ2-3 and V is TRBV29-1; 11 bases agree with TRBD2. This CDR3 has 14 amino acids. Germline CDR1 reads SQVTM; CDR2 reads ANQGSEA. Germline trimming cut 7 bases from V and 4 bases from J; bases unmatched to any gene: 7. CDR3 region: CSARLAGMADTQYF. The CDR3, as DNA: TGCAGCGCACGACTAGCGGGGATGGCAGATACGCAGTATTTT.

V and J are TRBV6-6 and TRBJ2-5; 10 positions agree with TRBD1. V was pared by 2 bases and J by 5 bases, with 8 bases of the junction left unmatched. The CDR3 runs 16 residues. Germline CDR1 and CDR2: MNHNY and SVGAGI (reference sequence). The CDR3 nucleotides are TGTGCCAGCAGTTACCCCCCGGGACAGGGGAGGGAGACCCAGTACTTC. Amino acid sequence: CASSYPPGQGRETQYF.

The chain carries TRBV27 and TRBJ2-7; 8 bases line up with TRBD2. CDR3 size: 15 residues. Trimming at V came to 8 bases and at J to 2 bases, leaving 11 bases not matched to a gene. Germline V gene data show CDR1 as MNHEY and CDR2 as SMNVEV (reference sequence). The CDR3 spells CASAGGAGGAYEQYF. The CDR3 nucleotides read TGTGCCAGCGCCGGGGGTGCGGGGGGCGCCTACGAGCAGTACTTC.

The V gene is TRBV7-3, the J gene TRBJ2-2; tentatively, D is TRBD1 (5 bases). Germline CDR1 and CDR2: SGHTA and FQGTGA. This CDR3 has 12 amino acids. Trimming shortened V by 2 bases and J by 8 bases, and 6 bases separated the two germline ends. This CDR3 is CASSLQGGELFF. In DNA form, the CDR3 reads TGTGCCAGCAGCTTACAGGGTGGGGAGCTGTTTTTT. Full variable domain (rest looked up from reference TRBV7-3 and TRBJ2-2): GAGVSQTPSNKVTEKGKYVELRCDPISGHTALYWYRQSLGQGPEFLIYFQGTGAADDSGLPNDRFFAVRPEGSVSTLKIQRTERGDSAVYLCASSLQGGELFFGEGSRLTVL.

This clone has more than one count but fewer than ten. This chain uses TRBV7-2 with TRBJ1-1; D not certain. Germline-derived CDR1 and CDR2 are SGHTA and FQGNSA. The V end lost 0 bases, the J end lost 9 bases, and 11 bases lay between the germline ends. The CDR3 is 13 residues long. In nucleotides, the CDR3 is TGTGCCAGCAGCTTAGCGGGCATCAAGAAAGCTTTCTTT. This codes for CASSLAGIKKAFF.

Only a few counts were recorded for this clone. The rearrangement links TRBV1 to TRBJ2-7; the D call in the table, TRBD1, was not verified against the DNA. TRBV1 is a pseudogene. The CDR3 totals 15 residues. CDR3 protein: CTSVLGQGAHYEQYF. CDR3 sequence (DNA): TGCACCAGCGTTCTGGGACAGGGGGCCCACTACGAGCAGTACTTC.

This chain links TRBV25-1 with TRBJ1-5; the match to TRBD1 covers 7 bases. V shed 7 bases, J shed 0 bases, and the junction held 9 bases outside the gene matches. This CDR3 comprises 16 residues. CDR1 is MGHDK, CDR2 SYGVNS, per germline. CDR3 in DNA: TGTGCCAGCACCCTTGAGGGGGCGTATAGCAATCAGCCCCAGCATTTT. Residues: CASTLEGAYSNQPQHF.

This clone turned up a few times. In DNA, the CDR3 is TGTGCCAGCAGCTCAGGGGGATCCTCTGGAAACACCATATATTTT. This sequence encodes CASSSGGSSGNTIYF. The rearrangement joins TRBV5-4 to TRBJ1-3; 7 bases align to TRBD1. Trimming removed 3 bases from V and 0 bases from J; junction bases left unmatched: 3. Germline V gene sequence: CDR1 SGHNT, CDR2 YYREEE (reference sequence). CDR3 size: 15 residues.

The chain combines TRBV5-6 with TRBJ2-1; D is unclear. Germline CDR1 is SGHDT and CDR2 is YYEEEE. Trimming shortened V by 4 bases and J by 6 bases, and 5 bases separated the two germline ends. The CDR3 spans 11 residues. This chain's CDR3 is CASSLSNEQFF. DNA for the CDR3: TGTGCCAGCAGCCTGTCCAATGAGCAGTTCTTC.

The chain uses TRBV29-1 and TRBJ2-3, with a possible D match to TRBD1 (5 bases). V was cut by 6 bases and J by 7 bases, with 17 bases left in between. Germline values: CDR1 SQVTM, CDR2 ANQGSEA. The CDR3 contains 13 residues. The CDR3 spells CSVDPGKGYTQYF. The CDR3 DNA follows: TGCAGCGTAGACCCAGGGAAAGGATATACGCAGTATTTT.

This clone turned up a few times. The same CDR3 arises from other DNA sequences in this sample as well. The chain has TRBV19 and TRBJ1-2; the match to TRBD1 covers 7 bases. With V trimmed by 4 bases and J by 4 bases, 3 bases remained unmatched. The CDR3 extends over 13 amino acids. CDR1 is LNHDA and CDR2 is SQIVND in the germline V gene (reference sequence). The CDR3 sequence is CASSTGQRYGYTF. The CDR3 bases are TGTGCCAGTAGTACGGGACAGCGCTATGGCTACACCTTC.

The chain carries TRBV5-6 and TRBJ1-5; no clear D. V was shortened by 4 bases and J by 1 base, with 12 bases between the two germline ends. Looked up from germline, CDR1 is SGHDT and CDR2 is YYEEEE. This CDR3 has 15 residues. CDR3: CASSPDGGSNQPQHF. The CDR3 nucleotides read TGTGCCAGCAGCCCGGATGGAGGAAGCAATCAGCCCCAGCATTTT. The full variable domain, rest sourced from reference TRBV5-6 and TRBJ1-5, is DAGVTQSPTHLIKTRGQQVTLRCSPKSGHDTVSWYQQALGQGPQFIFQYYEEEERQRGNFPDRFSGHQFPNYSSELNVNALLLGDSALYLCASSPDGGSNQPQHFGDGTRLSIL.

V usage is TRBV18 and J usage is TRBJ1-1; perhaps TRBD1 as D (6 bases). Germline V gene lookup returns CDR1 KGHSH and CDR2 LQKENI. The length of the CDR3 is 15 residues. V lost 6 bases and J lost 1, with 15 bases in between. The chain's CDR3 is CASSIGTPKNTEAFF. Written as DNA, the CDR3 is TGTGCCAGCTCGATAGGGACACCGAAGAACACTGAAGCTTTCTTT.

This clone was recorded many times. The rearrangement links TRBV9 to TRBJ2-7, with D possibly being TRBD2 (5 bases). CDR1 and CDR2 (germline): SGDLS, YYNGEE. Trimming took off 0 bases at V and 9 bases at J, with 16 bases between the two ends. The CDR3 is made up of 14 amino acids. The CDR3 DNA reads TGTGCCAGCAGCGTAGCGCGGCCGGAGGTAGGGCAGTACTTC. Protein product: CASSVARPEVGQYF.

A few counts support this clone. The chain links TRBV2 to TRBJ2-1; TRBD2 matches 13 bases. The germline CDR1 and CDR2 sequences are SNHLY and FYNNEI. The length of the CDR3 is 15 residues. V was pared by 4 bases and J by 5 bases, with 2 bases of the junction left unmatched. The CDR3 loop is CASSGTSGSHNEQFF. The CDR3, as DNA: TGTGCCAGCAGTGGGACTAGCGGGAGCCACAATGAGCAGTTCTTC.

The chain employs TRBV14 and TRBJ2-1; 15 bases match TRBD2. CDR1 and CDR2 from the germline V gene are SGHDN and FVKESK. V was clipped by 4 bases and J by 5 bases; unmatched bases: 9. This CDR3 is built from 18 residues. CDR3 region: CASSRRTSGRAAHNEQFF. The CDR3, as DNA: TGTGCCAGCAGCCGTCGGACTAGCGGGAGGGCCGCCCACAATGAGCAGTTCTTC.

The sample holds a few counts of this clone. The rearrangement links TRBV7-9 to TRBJ1-5; 10 nucleotides agree with TRBD1. This CDR3 is 14 amino acids long. Germline CDR1 SEHNR, CDR2 FQNEAQ (reference sequence). Losses at the gene ends were 5 bases for V and 4 bases for J; bases not matched to a gene: 2. CDR3: CASSGGQGNQPQHF. CDR3 bases: TGTGCCAGCAGCGGGGGACAGGGGAATCAGCCCCAGCATTTT.

A few counts support this clone. The V call is TRBV4-1, the J call TRBJ2-7; no firm D call. Germline-derived CDR1 and CDR2 are MGHRA and YSYEKL. The CDR3 has 16 residues. Trimming took 0 bases from V and 3 from J, leaving 15 bases between them. The CDR3 nucleotides are TGCGCCAGCAGCCAAGACACGACGCGAGGAATCTACGAGCAGTACTTC. This encodes CASSQDTTRGIYEQYF.

This clone was observed a few times. This chain connects TRBV5-5 to TRBJ2-7; 7 bases fit TRBD1. CDR3 length equals 16 residues. With V trimmed by 5 bases and J by 3 bases, 14 bases remained unmatched. Germline CDR1 is SGHKS and CDR2 is YYEKEE (reference sequence). The CDR3 sequence: CASSLSPRDSFYEQYF. The CDR3 nucleotides are TGTGCCAGCAGTTTATCCCCACGGGACAGCTTCTACGAGCAGTACTTC.

V and J are TRBV6-6 and TRBJ2-3, with 8 bases identical to TRBD1. With V trimmed by 6 bases and J by 2 bases, 7 bases remained unmatched. Germline V gene sequence: CDR1 MNHNY, CDR2 SVGAGI (reference sequence). The CDR3 consists of 15 residues. The chain's CDR3 is CASSYDRGNTDTQYF. The CDR3 bases are TGTGCCAGCAGCTACGACAGGGGAAACACAGATACGCAGTATTTT.

The V call is TRBV11-3, the J call TRBJ2-6; D uncertain. Between the trimmed V and J ends, which lost 3 bases and 3 bases, there was a span of 6 bases. CDR3 length: 14 residues. CDR1 is SGHNT, CDR2 YENEEA, per germline. CDR3 region: CASSLLLGANVLTF. The CDR3 nucleotides are TGTGCCAGCAGCTTGTTACTTGGGGCCAACGTCCTGACTTTC.

This clone showed up just a few times. This chain connects TRBV18 to TRBJ2-3; TRBD2 aligns across 13 bases. Losses at the gene ends were 8 bases for V and 2 bases for J; bases not matched to a gene: 7. Germline V gene sequence: CDR1 KGHSH, CDR2 LQKENI. The CDR3 contains 16 residues. CDR3 in amino acids: CASAGLAGADTDTQYF. In DNA, the CDR3 is TGTGCCAGCGCAGGACTAGCGGGGGCCGACACAGATACGCAGTATTTT.

The rearrangement links TRBV6-5 to TRBJ1-5; TRBD1 matches at 8 bases. CDR1 is MNHEY and CDR2 is SVGAGI in the germline V gene. There are 14 residues in the CDR3. V trimming: 5 bases; J trimming: 3 bases; junction bases outside the gene matches: 3. This chain's CDR3 is CASSEDRVNQPQHF. The CDR3 nucleotides are TGTGCCAGCAGTGAGGACAGGGTCAATCAGCCCCAGCATTTT.

The CDR3 nucleotides read TGTGCCTGGAGTGTACTCGCCGGAGGATACACCTTC. It translates to CAWSVLAGGYTF. V gene TRBV30 combines with J gene TRBJ1-2; D not resolved. The V and J ends lost 0 bases and 11 bases respectively, with 13 bases between them. The V gene's germline CDR1 is GTSNPN and CDR2 SVGIG (reference sequence). CDR3 length: 12 amino acids.